These 4 T cell receptor beta chains came from one sample sequenced in a study of cytomegalovirus exposure and HLA in healthy donors (dated by TCRdb to 2017 to 2019). Preparation of the library involved the immunoSEQ multiplex PCR assay. The multiplex PCR relied on a mix of 60 forward primers for TCR Vbeta segments and 13 reverse primers for TCR Jbeta segments. The immuneACCESS repertoire file appears here via TCRdb, limited to in-frame rearrangements. These files lack a portion of the clones; in checked studies, under half of the deficit traces to unresolved V genes, and the cause of the others is not known. Across this sample there are about 110,000 clones, with roughly 13% seen only once. Together, the top ten hold 16% of the sample. Sequenced sample: PBMCs. These receptors came from a man aged 40-50 years in good health and CMV-seropositive.

This clone was seen more than once but under ten times. This chain joins TRBV10-3 and TRBJ2-7; 7 bases are shared with TRBD1. This CDR3 is 14 amino acids long. Germline V lookup: CDR1 ENHRY, CDR2 SYGVKD. V lost 0 bases to trimming and J lost 4 bases; unmatched junction nucleotides: 3. The DNA of the CDR3 is TGTGCCATCAGTGAGTCAGGCAGGGGGTACGAGCAGTACTTC. This encodes CAISESGRGYEQYF.

The rearrangement joins TRBV5-5 to TRBJ2-7, with D unresolved. Germline loops: CDR1 SGHKS, CDR2 YYEKEE (reference sequence). V was trimmed by 1 base and J by 10 bases, leaving 9 bases between them. This CDR3 has 11 amino acids. In DNA form, the CDR3 reads TGTGCCAGCAGCTTGTTCGACTCACAGTACTTC. Translated, it gives CASSLFDSQYF.

The V gene is TRBV29-1, the J gene TRBJ1-2; D possibly corresponds to TRBD1 (5 bases). Germline CDR1 and CDR2: SQVTM and ANQGSEA. CDR3 size: 13 residues. Trimming removed 5 bases at V and 5 bases at J, with 15 bases between. The CDR3 reads CSVTPGGGYGYTF. In nucleotides, the CDR3 is TGCAGCGTTACCCCGGGCGGGGGGTATGGCTACACCTTC.

A few counts support this clone. This rearrangement joins TRBV19 to TRBJ1-1; 7 bases map to TRBD1. The CDR3 contains 14 residues. The ends lost 3 bases at V and 6 bases at J; junction bases unmatched: 7. The germline CDR1 and CDR2 sequences are LNHDA and SQIVND (reference sequence). CDR3 DNA sequence: TGTGCCAGTAGTATCCAGGGGGTAGGGTCTGAAGCTTTCTTT. It is translated as CASSIQGVGSEAFF.